This passage covers 10 T cell receptor beta chains from one sample sequenced in a study of T cell responses to AZD1222 COVID-19 vaccine. Sequencing used immunoSEQ multiplex PCR; TCRdb keeps in-frame clones, though not all of them. In the table there are 150,000 to 200,000 clones, 90% of which are singletons. Sequenced here: peripheral blood, sampled 28 days after the second AZD1222 dose. Every receptor here comes from an adult who received the AZD1222 COVID-19 vaccine.

This rearrangement joins TRBV3-1 (or the pseudogene TRBV3-2) to TRBJ2-1; 13 bases are a match to TRBD2. V shed 1 base, J shed 5 bases, and the junction held 5 bases outside the gene matches. In germline, CDR1 is LGHDT, CDR2 YNNKEL (reference sequence). This CDR3 comprises 17 residues. The CDR3 nucleotides read TGTGCCAGCAGCCAAGTCGTGGGACTAGCGGGGAACAATGAGCAGTTCTTC. Translating it yields CASSQVVGLAGNNEQFF.

This CDR3 is CASSAGQGGQPQHF. In DNA, the CDR3 is TGTGCCAGCAGCGCCGGACAGGGAGGTCAGCCCCAGCATTTT. This chain uses TRBV7-2 with TRBJ1-5, with 8 bases aligning to TRBD1. Germline V lookup: CDR1 SGHTA, CDR2 FQGNSA. CDR3 length equals 14 residues. Losses at the gene ends were 5 bases for V and 6 bases for J; bases not matched to a gene: 6.

The chain carries TRBV28 and TRBJ1-5; tentative D call: TRBD1 (6 bases). Germline CDR1 is MDHEN and CDR2 is SYDVKM. The V end was cut by 5 bases, the J end by 0 bases, with 11 bases between. There are 15 residues in the CDR3. For the CDR3, the DNA is TGTGCCAGCAGTGCACAGGGTCATAGCAATCAGCCCCAGCATTTT. The encoded protein is CASSAQGHSNQPQHF.

The gene calls are TRBV19 and TRBJ2-6, with D tentatively TRBD1 (6 bases). The germline V gene encodes CDR1 LNHDA and CDR2 SQIVND (reference sequence). This CDR3 region has 12 residues. The CDR3 region is CAGGSGANVLTF. The CDR3 region has the DNA TGTGCAGGGGGTTCTGGGGCCAACGTCCTGACTTTC.

V and J are TRBV7-2 and TRBJ2-2; 10 bases are a match to TRBD2. Trimming at V came to 0 bases and at J to 6 bases, leaving 7 bases not matched to a gene. In germline, CDR1 is SGHTA, CDR2 FQGNSA. This CDR3 region has 17 residues. The CDR3 loop reads CASSLARASGSSGELFF. The CDR3 bases are TGTGCCAGCAGCTTAGCGAGAGCTAGCGGGAGCTCCGGGGAGCTGTTTTTT.

V usage is TRBV6-5 and J usage is TRBJ2-5; 10 bases agree with TRBD2. This CDR3 has 15 residues. V trimming: 8 bases; J trimming: 1 base; junction bases outside the gene matches: 7. Germline V CDR1 and CDR2: MNHEY, SVGAGI. The CDR3 spells CASAWTSGIQETQYF. The DNA of the CDR3 is TGTGCCAGCGCCTGGACTAGCGGAATCCAAGAGACCCAGTACTTC.

V gene TRBV5-4 combines with J gene TRBJ2-1, with D perhaps matching TRBD1 (6 bases). The length of the CDR3 is 14 residues. The germline gives CDR1 SGHNT, CDR2 YYREEE (reference sequence). V dropped 1 base and J dropped 3 bases, with 8 bases sitting between them. This chain's CDR3 is CASSLTGHYNEQFF. The CDR3 DNA reads as TGTGCCAGCAGCTTGACAGGGCACTACAATGAGCAGTTCTTC.

V and J are TRBV9 and TRBJ1-3; D is uncertain. The CDR3 contains 14 residues. V was clipped by 0 bases and J by 0 bases, with 4 bases between them. The germline V gene has CDR1 SGDLS and CDR2 YYNGEE. CDR3 residues: CASSVASSGNTIYF. The DNA of the CDR3 is TGTGCCAGCAGCGTAGCCAGCTCTGGAAACACCATATATTTT. The full variable domain, rest sourced from reference TRBV9 and TRBJ1-3, is DSGVTQTPKHLITATGQRVTLRCSPRSGDLSVYWYQQSLDQGLQFLIQYYNGEERAKGNILERFSAQQFPDLHSELNLSSLELGDSALYFCASSVASSGNTIYFGEGSWLTVV.

V usage is TRBV6-5 and J usage is TRBJ1-5, with D maybe TRBD1 (6 bases). V was shortened by 6 bases and J by 4 bases, with 13 bases between the two germline ends. Germline CDR1 reads MNHEY; CDR2 reads SVGAGI. The CDR3 sequence is 14 residues long. CDR3 DNA sequence: TGTGCCAGCAGACCCCCCCAGGGGAATCAGCCCCAGCATTTT. This gives the protein CASRPPQGNQPQHF.

The chain joins TRBV7-9 to TRBJ1-3; 9 bases map to TRBD1. Germline V gives CDR1 SEHNR, CDR2 FQNEAQ (reference sequence). CDR3 length: 17 residues. V was clipped by 2 bases and J by 1 base; unmatched bases: 6. The CDR3 region is CASSLSGTGISGNTIYF. The CDR3 coding sequence is TGTGCCAGCAGCTTATCCGGGACAGGGATTTCTGGAAACACCATATATTTT.